Described below is a single T cell receptor beta chain sequence and its context. Its antigen is unknown. These data are taken from a study of T cell responses to AZD1222 COVID-19 vaccine. Overall study results and limits: Donor demographics were predominantly white British with a female majority; clonal diversity may be underestimated.

Pooling of second doses given at about 4 or about 12 weeks was done. TCRdb's copy holds only in-frame clones and misses some; the assay was immunoSEQ multiplex PCR. The repertoire holds fewer than 120,000 clones, with approximately 94% as singletons. The germline CDR1 and CDR2 sequences are MNHNS and SASEGT. The V end was cut by 3 bases, the J end by 1 base, with 10 bases between. The CDR3 sequence is 15 residues long. J is TRBJ1-3 and V is TRBV6-1, with no clear D. The TCR originated in an adult who received the AZD1222 COVID-19 vaccine. The material sequenced was peripheral blood, taken 28 days after the second AZD1222 dose. Here the CDR3 reads CASSDIRFSGNTIYF. In DNA form, the CDR3 reads TGTGCCAGCAGTGACATCCGTTTTTCTGGAAACACCATATATTTT.